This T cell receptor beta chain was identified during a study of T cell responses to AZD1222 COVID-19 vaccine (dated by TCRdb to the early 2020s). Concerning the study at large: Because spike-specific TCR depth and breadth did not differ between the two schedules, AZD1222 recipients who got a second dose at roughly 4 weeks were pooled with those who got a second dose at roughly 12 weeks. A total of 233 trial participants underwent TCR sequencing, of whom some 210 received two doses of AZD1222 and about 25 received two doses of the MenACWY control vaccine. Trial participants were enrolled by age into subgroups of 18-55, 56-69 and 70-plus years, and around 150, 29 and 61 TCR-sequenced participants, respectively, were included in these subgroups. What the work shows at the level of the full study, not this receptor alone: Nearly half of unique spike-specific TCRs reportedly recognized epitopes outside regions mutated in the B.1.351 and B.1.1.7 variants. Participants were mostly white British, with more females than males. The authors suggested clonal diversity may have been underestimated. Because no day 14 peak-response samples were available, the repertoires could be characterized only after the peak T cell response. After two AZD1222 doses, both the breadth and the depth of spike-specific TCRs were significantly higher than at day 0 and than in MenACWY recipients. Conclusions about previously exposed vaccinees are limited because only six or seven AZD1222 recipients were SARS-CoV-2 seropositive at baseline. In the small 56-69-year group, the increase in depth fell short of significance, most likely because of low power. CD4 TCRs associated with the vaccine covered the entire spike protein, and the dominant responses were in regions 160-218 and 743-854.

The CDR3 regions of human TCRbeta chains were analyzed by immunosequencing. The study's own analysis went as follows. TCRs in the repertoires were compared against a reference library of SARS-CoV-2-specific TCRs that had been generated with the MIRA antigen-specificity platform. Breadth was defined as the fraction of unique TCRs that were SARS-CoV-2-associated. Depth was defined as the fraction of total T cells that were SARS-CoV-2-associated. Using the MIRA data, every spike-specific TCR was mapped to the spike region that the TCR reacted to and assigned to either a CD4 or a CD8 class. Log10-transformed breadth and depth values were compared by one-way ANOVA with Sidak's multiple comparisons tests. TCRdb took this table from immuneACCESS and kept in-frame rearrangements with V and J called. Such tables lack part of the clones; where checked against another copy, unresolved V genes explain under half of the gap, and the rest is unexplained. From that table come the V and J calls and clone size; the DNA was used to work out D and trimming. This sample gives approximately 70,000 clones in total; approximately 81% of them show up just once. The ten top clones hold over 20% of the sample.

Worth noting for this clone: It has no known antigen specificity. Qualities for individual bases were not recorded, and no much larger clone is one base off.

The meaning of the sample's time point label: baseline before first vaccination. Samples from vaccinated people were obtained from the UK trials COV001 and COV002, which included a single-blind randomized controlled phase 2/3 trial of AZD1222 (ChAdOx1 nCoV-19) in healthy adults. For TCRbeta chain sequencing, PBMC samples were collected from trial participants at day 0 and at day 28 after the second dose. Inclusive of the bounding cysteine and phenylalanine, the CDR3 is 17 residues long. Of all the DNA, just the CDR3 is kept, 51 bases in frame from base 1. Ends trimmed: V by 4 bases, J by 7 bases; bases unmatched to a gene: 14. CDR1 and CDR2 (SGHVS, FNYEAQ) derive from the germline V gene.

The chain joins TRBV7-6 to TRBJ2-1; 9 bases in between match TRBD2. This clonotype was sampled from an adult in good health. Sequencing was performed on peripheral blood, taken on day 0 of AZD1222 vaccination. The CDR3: CASSSKLAGEGRNEQFF. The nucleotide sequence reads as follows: TGTGCCAGCAGCTCCAAGTTAGCGGGAGAGGGGAGGAATGAGCAGTTCTTC.